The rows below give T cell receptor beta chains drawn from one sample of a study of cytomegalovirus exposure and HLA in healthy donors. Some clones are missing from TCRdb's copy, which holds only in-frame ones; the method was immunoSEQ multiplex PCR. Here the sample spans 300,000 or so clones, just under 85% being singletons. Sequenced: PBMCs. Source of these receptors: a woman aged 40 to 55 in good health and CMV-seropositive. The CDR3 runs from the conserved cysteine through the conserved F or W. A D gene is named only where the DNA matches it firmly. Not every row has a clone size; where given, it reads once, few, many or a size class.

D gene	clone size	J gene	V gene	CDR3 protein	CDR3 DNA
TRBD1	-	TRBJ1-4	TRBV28	CASSTRGQGEKLFF	TGTGCCAGCAGCACCAGGGGGCAAGGGGAAAAACTGTTTTTT
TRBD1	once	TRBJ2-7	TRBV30	CAWARRDRGSYEQYF	TGTGCCTGGGCTAGAAGGGACAGGGGATCCTACGAGCAGTACTTC
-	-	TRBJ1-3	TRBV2	CASSHRVGVGNTIYF	TGTGCCAGCAGTCACAGGGTAGGCGTTGGAAACACCATATATTTT
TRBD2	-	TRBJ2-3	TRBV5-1	CASRSLAGGASDTQYF	TGCGCCAGCAGATCACTAGCGGGAGGGGCCTCGGATACGCAGTATTTT
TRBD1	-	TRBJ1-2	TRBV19	CASSIGGQGANYGYTF	TGTGCCAGTAGTATAGGGGGACAGGGGGCTAACTATGGCTACACCTTC
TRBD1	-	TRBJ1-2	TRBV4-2	CASSLRPGQGLREYGYTF	TGTGCCAGCAGCCTCAGACCGGGACAGGGCTTGAGGGAGTATGGCTACACCTTC
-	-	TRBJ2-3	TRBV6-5	CASSHPPAADTQYF	TGTGCCAGCAGTCATCCCCCGGCGGCAGATACGCAGTATTTT
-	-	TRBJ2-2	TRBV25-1	CASSVTGSIGTGELFF	TGTGCCAGCAGTGTAACCGGGTCCATCGGGACCGGGGAGCTGTTTTTT
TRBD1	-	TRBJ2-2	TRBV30	CAWIRDRVGTGELFF	TGTGCCTGGATAAGGGACAGGGTGGGCACCGGGGAGCTGTTTTTT
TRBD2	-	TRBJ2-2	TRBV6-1	CASSGWLAGLTGELFF	TGTGCCAGCAGTGGCTGGCTAGCGGGCCTCACCGGGGAGCTGTTTTTT
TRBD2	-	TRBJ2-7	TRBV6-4	CASRSTSGGNEQYF	TGTGCCAGCAGATCGACTAGCGGGGGGAACGAGCAGTACTTC
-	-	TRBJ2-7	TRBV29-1	CSVENTGSYEQYF	TGCAGCGTTGAAAATACAGGGTCCTACGAGCAGTACTTC
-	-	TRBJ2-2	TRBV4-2	CASSQWTDTGELFF	TGTGCCAGCAGCCAATGGACAGACACCGGGGAGCTGTTTTTT
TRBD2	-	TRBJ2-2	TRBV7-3	CASSETSANTGELFF	TGTGCCAGCAGCGAGACTAGCGCGAACACCGGGGAGCTGTTTTTT
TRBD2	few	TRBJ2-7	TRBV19	CASSMVAGGNHEQYF	TGTGCCAGTAGTATGGTAGCGGGAGGTAACCACGAGCAGTACTTC
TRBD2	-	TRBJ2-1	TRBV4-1	CASSQDSWTSGRIESYNEQFF	TGCGCCAGCAGCCAAGATTCTTGGACTAGCGGGAGGATCGAGTCCTACAATGAGCAGTTCTTC
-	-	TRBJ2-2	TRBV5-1	CASSLTDTGELFF	TGCGCCAGCAGCTTGACGGACACCGGGGAGCTGTTTTTT
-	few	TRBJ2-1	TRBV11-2	CASSLGDNEQFF	TGTGCCAGCAGCTTAGGAGACAATGAGCAGTTCTTC
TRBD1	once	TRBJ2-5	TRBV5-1	CASSRTGVFGETQYF	TGCGCCAGCAGCAGGACAGGGGTCTTTGGCGAGACCCAGTACTTC
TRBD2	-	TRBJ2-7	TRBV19	CASSITGGYYEQYF	TGTGCCAGTAGTATAACGGGAGGGTACTACGAGCAGTACTTC
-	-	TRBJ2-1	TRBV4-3	CASSSARDIYNEQFF	TGCGCCAGCAGCTCCGCCCGGGACATTTACAATGAGCAGTTCTTC
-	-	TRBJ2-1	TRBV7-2	CASSRRILADEQFF	TGTGCCAGCAGCCGCCGCATTTTAGCCGATGAGCAGTTCTTC
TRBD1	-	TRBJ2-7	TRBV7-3	CASSRDRTYEQYF	TGTGCCAGCAGCCGGGACAGGACTTACGAGCAGTACTTC
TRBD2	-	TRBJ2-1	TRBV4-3	CASSQDRSSGNYNEQFF	TGCGCCAGCAGCCAAGATCGGTCTAGCGGGAACTACAATGAGCAGTTCTTC
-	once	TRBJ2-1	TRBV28	CASTSGLHNEQFF	TGTGCCAGCACCTCTGGACTTCACAATGAGCAGTTCTTC
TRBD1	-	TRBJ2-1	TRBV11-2	CASSWTGRDNEQFF	TGTGCCAGCAGCTGGACAGGGAGAGACAATGAGCAGTTCTTC
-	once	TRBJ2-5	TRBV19	CASSMFRETQYF	TGTGCCAGTAGTATGTTTCGAGAGACCCAGTACTTC
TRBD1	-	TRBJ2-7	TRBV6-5	CASSFTPGQGGNEQYF	TGTGCCAGCAGTTTCACTCCGGGACAGGGGGGCAACGAGCAGTACTTC
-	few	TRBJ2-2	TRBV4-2	CASSQVGSDSANTGELFF	TGTGCCAGCAGCCAAGTGGGGTCCGACAGCGCGAACACCGGGGAGCTGTTTTTT
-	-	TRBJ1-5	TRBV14	CASSQEHTEPHNQPQHF	TGTGCCAGCAGCCAAGAACATACAGAACCCCATAATCAGCCCCAGCATTTT
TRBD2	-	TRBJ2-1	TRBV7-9	CASSLGTSVNEQFF	TGTGCCAGCAGCTTAGGGACTAGCGTAAATGAGCAGTTCTTC
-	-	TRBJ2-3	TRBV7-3	CASSSGLGTQYF	TGTGCCAGCAGCTCCGGACTGGGTACGCAGTATTTT
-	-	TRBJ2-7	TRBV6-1	CASSRRLAGYEQYF	TGTGCCAGCAGTAGGCGTCTGGCGGGCTACGAGCAGTACTTC
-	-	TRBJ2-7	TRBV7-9	CASSLAGSFYEQYF	TGTGCCAGCAGCTTAGCGGGGAGCTTCTACGAGCAGTACTTC
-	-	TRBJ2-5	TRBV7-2	CASSLTSPQETQYF	TGTGCCAGCAGCTTAACTAGCCCCCAAGAGACCCAGTACTTC
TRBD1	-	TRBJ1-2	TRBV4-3	CASSQDYRGLSGYTF	TGCGCCAGCAGCCAAGATTACAGGGGGCTTAGTGGCTACACCTTC
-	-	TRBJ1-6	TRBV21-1	CASSKRRQGHYNSPLHF	TGTGCCAGCAGCAAACGAAGACAGGGCCATTATAATTCACCCCTCCACTTT
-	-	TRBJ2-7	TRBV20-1	CSAGTVYEQYF	TGCAGTGCTGGGACTGTGTACGAGCAGTACTTC
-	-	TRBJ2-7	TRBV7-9	CASSPYPFGSSYEQYF	TGTGCCAGCAGCCCGTACCCTTTTGGCAGCTCCTACGAGCAGTACTTC
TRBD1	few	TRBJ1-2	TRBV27	CASSPRGQNYGYTF	TGTGCCAGCAGTCCCCGGGGACAGAACTATGGCTACACCTTC
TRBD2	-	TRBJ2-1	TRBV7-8	CASSFPGLGINEQFF	TGTGCCAGCAGCTTTCCGGGACTAGGTATCAATGAGCAGTTCTTC
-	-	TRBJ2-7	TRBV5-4	CASSPPSSYEQYF	TGTGCCAGCAGCCCCCCCAGCTCCTACGAGCAGTACTTC
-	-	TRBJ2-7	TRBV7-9	CASSLSGGAPYEQYF	TGTGCCAGCAGCTTATCTGGCGGGGCCCCCTACGAGCAGTACTTC
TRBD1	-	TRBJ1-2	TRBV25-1	CASSESGTGLGGYTF	TGTGCCAGCAGTGAATCCGGGACAGGATTAGGGGGCTACACCTTC
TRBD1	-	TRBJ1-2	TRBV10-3	CAIRTQGAVDYGYTF	TGTGCCATCAGAACACAGGGGGCGGTGGACTATGGCTACACCTTC
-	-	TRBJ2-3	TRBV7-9	CASSPLRSRQYF	TGTGCCAGCAGCCCTCTCCGGTCGAGGCAGTATTTT
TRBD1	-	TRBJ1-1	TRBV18	CASSRTRDSTEAFF	TGTGCCAGCTCACGGACCCGGGACAGCACTGAAGCTTTCTTT